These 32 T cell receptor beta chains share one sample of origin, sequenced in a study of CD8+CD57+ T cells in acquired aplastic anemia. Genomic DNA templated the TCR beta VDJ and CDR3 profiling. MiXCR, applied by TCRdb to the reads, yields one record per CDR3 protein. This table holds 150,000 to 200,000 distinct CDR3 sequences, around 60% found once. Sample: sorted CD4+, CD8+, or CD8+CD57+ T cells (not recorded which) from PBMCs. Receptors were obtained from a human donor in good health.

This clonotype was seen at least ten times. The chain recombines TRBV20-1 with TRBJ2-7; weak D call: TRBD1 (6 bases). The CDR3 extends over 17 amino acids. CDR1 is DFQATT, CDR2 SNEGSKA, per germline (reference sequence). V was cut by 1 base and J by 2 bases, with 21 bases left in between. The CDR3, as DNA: TGCAGTGCTAGAGCCTCAATTTCGACAGGTCGCCCCTACGAGCAGTACTTC. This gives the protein CSARASISTGRPYEQYF.

CDR3 DNA: TGTGCCAGCAGCTTAGGAGCTGATTTCTATGGCTACACCTTC. Translation gives CASSLGADFYGYTF. This chain uses TRBV5-5 with TRBJ1-2; D gene uncertain. Germline V lookup: CDR1 SGHKS, CDR2 YYEKEE (reference sequence). The CDR3 runs to 14 residues. With 2 bases removed from V and 4 bases from J, the gap between germline ends came to 12 bases.

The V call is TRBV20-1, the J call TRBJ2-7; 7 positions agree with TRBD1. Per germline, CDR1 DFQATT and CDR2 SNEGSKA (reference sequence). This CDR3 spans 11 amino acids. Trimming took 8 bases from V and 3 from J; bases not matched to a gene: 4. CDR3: CSSGQNYEQYF. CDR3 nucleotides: TGCAGTTCGGGACAGAACTACGAGCAGTACTTC.

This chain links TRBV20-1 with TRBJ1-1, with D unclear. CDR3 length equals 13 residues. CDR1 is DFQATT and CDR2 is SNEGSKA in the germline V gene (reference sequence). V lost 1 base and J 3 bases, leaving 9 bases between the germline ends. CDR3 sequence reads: CSARGVTDTEAFF. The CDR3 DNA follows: TGCAGTGCTAGAGGAGTTACTGACACTGAAGCTTTCTTT.

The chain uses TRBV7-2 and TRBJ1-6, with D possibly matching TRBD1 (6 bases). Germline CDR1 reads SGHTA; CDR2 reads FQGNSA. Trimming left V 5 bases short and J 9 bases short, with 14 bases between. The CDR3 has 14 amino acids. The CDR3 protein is CASSTEGETSPLHF. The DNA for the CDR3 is TGTGCCAGCAGCACCGAGGGGGAAACTTCACCCCTCCACTTT. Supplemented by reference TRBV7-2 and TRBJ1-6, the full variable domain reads GAGVSQSPSNKVTEKGKDVELRCDPISGHTALYWYRQSLGQGLEFLIYFQGNSAPDKSGLPSDRFSAERTGGSVSTLTIQRTQQEDSAVYLCASSTEGETSPLHFGNGTRLTVT.

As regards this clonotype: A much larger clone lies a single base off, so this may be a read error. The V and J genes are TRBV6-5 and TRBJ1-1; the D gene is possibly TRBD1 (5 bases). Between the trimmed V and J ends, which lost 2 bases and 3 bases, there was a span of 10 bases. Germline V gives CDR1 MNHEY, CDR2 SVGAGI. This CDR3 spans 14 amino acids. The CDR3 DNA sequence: TGTGCCAGCAGTTACGGGGACGGTTACACTGAAGCTTTCTTT. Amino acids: CASSYGDGYTEAFF.

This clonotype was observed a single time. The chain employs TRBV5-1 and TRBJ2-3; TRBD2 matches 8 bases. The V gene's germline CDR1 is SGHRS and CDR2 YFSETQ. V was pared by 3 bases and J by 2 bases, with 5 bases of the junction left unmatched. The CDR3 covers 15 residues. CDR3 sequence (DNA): TGCGCCAGCAGCTATGGCGGGGGGACCACAGATACGCAGTATTTT. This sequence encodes CASSYGGGTTDTQYF.

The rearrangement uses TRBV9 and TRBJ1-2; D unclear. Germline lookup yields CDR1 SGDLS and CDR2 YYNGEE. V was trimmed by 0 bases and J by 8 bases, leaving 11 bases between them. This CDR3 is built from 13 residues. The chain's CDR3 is CASSVAGRFGYTF. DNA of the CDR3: TGTGCCAGCAGCGTAGCGGGGAGGTTCGGCTACACCTTC.

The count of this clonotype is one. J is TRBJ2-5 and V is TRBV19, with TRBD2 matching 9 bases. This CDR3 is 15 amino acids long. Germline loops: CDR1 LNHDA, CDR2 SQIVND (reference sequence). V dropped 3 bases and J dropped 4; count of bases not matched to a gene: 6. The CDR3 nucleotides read TGTGCCAGTAGTATCGTAGCGGGAGTTCGAGAGACCCAGTACTTC. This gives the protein CASSIVAGVRETQYF.

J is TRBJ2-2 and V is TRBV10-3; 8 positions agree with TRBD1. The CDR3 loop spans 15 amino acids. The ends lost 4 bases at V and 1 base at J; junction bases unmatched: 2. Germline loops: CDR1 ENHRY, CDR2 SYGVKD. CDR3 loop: CAISGTGRNTGELFF. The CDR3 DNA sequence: TGTGCCATCAGTGGGACAGGGAGGAACACCGGGGAGCTGTTTTTT.

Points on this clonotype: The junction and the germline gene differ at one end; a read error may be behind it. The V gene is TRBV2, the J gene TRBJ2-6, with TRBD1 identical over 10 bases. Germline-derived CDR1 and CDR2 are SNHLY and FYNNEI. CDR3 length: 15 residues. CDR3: CASSTGTGVMNTEAF. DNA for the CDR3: TGTGCCAGCAGTACCGGGACAGGGGTCATGAACACTGAAGCTTTC.

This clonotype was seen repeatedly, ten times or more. This CDR3 is CASSPDLPTYTGELFF. DNA for the CDR3: TGTGCCAGTAGCCCCGACCTACCGACGTACACCGGGGAGCTGTTTTTT. V and J are TRBV19 and TRBJ2-2; D not resolved. Trimming removed 6 bases from V and 3 bases from J, with 17 bases in between. The CDR3 totals 16 residues. CDR1 is LNHDA and CDR2 is SQIVND in the germline V gene (reference sequence).

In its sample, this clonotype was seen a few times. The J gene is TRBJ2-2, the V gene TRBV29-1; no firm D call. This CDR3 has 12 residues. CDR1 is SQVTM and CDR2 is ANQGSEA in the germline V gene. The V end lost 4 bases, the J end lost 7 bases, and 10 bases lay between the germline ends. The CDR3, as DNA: TGCAGCGTTGTCGGGCCTCTCGGGGAGCTGTTTTTT. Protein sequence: CSVVGPLGELFF.

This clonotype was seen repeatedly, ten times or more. The CDR3 DNA follows: TGTGCCAGTAGTATGTGGGGTGGTACTGAAGCTTTCTTT. This encodes CASSMWGGTEAFF. The chain employs TRBV19 and TRBJ1-1, with D uncertain. The germline gives CDR1 LNHDA, CDR2 SQIVND (reference sequence). Trimming took 3 bases from V and 5 from J, leaving 10 bases between them. This CDR3 is 13 amino acids long.

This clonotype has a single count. CDR3 amino acids: CASSLRGGNQPQHF. In DNA form, the CDR3 reads TGTGCCAGCAGCCTCAGGGGTGGGAATCAGCCCCAGCATTTT. V usage is TRBV9 and J usage is TRBJ1-5; D is possibly TRBD1 (6 bases). V dropped 4 bases and J dropped 4 bases, with 12 bases sitting between them. Per germline, CDR1 SGDLS and CDR2 YYNGEE. The CDR3 contains 14 residues. Full variable domain (rest looked up from reference TRBV9 and TRBJ1-5): DSGVTQTPKHLITATGQRVTLRCSPRSGDLSVYWYQQSLDQGLQFLIQYYNGEERAKGNILERFSAQQFPDLHSELNLSSLELGDSALYFCASSLRGGNQPQHFGDGTRLSIL.

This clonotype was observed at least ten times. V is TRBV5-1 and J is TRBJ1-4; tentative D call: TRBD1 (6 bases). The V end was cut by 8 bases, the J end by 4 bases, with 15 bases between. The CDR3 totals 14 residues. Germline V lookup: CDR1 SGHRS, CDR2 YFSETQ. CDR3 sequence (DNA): TGCGCCAGTTCTCCGGGGGGCCTTAATGAAAAACTGTTTTTT. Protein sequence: CASSPGGLNEKLFF.

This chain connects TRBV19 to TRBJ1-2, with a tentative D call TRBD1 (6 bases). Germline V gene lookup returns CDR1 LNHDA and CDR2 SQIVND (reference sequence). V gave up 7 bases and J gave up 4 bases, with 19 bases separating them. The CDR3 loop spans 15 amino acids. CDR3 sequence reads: CASNVGAAYFYGYTF. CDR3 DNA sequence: TGTGCCAGTAATGTGGGGGCCGCGTACTTCTATGGCTACACCTTC.

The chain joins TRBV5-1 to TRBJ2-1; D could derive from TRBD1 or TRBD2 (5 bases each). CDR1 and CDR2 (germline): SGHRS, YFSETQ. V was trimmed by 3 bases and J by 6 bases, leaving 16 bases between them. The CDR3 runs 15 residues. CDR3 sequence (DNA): TGCGCCAGCAGCTCGTCAAGGGGAGCATCCAATGAGCAGTTCTTC. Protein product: CASSSSRGASNEQFF.

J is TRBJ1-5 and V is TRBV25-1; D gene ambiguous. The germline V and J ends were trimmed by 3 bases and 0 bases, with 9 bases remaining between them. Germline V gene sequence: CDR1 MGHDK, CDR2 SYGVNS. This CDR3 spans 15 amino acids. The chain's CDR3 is CASSDASDSNQPQHF. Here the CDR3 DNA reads TGTGCCAGCAGTGATGCGTCAGATAGCAATCAGCCCCAGCATTTT. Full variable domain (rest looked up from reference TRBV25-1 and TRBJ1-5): EADIYQTPRYLVIGTGKKITLECSQTMGHDKMYWYQQDPGMELHLIHYSYGVNSTEKGDLSSESTVSRIRTEHFPLTLESARPSHTSQYLCASSDASDSNQPQHFGDGTRLSIL.

The CDR3 DNA follows: TGTGCCAGCAGTTACCGGACAGGCTGGGAGACCCAGTACTTC. The encoded protein is CASSYRTGWETQYF. The chain has TRBV6-6 and TRBJ2-5; 7 bases align to TRBD1. This CDR3 is built from 14 residues. V was clipped by 2 bases and J by 5 bases; unmatched bases: 5. The V gene's germline CDR1 is MNHNY and CDR2 SVGAGI (reference sequence).

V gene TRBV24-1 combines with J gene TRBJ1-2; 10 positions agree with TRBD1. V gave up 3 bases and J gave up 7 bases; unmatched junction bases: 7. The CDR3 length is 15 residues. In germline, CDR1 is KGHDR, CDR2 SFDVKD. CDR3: CATSDPRQGAAGYTF. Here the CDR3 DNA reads TGTGCCACCAGTGATCCCAGACAGGGGGCGGCTGGCTACACCTTC.

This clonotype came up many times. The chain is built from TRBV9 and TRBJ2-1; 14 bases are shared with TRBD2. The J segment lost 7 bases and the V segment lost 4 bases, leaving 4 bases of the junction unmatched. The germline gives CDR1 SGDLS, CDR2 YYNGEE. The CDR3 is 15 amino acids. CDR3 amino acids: CASSPGTSGSNEQFF. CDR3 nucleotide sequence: TGTGCCAGCAGCCCCGGGACTAGCGGGAGTAATGAGCAGTTCTTC.

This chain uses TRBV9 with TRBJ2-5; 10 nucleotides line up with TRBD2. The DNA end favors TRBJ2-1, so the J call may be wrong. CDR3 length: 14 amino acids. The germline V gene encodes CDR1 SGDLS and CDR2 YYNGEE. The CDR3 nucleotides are TGTGCCAGCAGCGCAGGACTAGCGGCCTACGAGCAGTTCTTC. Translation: CASSAGLAAYEQFF.

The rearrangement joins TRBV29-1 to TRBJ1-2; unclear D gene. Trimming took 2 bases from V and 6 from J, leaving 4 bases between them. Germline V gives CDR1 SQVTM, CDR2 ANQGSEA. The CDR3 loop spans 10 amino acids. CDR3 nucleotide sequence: TGCAGCGTTGAAACGGATGGCTACACCTTC. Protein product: CSVETDGYTF.

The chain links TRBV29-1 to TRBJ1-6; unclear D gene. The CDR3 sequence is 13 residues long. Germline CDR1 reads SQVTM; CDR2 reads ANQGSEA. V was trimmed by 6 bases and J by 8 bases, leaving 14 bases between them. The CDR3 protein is CSVRRAWDSPLHF. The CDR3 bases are TGCAGCGTGAGGCGTGCTTGGGATTCACCCCTCCACTTT.

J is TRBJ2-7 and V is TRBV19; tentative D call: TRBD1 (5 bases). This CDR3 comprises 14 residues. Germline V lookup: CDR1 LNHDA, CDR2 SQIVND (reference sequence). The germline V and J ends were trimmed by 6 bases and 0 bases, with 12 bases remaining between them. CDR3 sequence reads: CASRRQLSSYEQYF. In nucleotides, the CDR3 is TGTGCCAGTAGACGACAGCTGAGCTCCTACGAGCAGTACTTC.

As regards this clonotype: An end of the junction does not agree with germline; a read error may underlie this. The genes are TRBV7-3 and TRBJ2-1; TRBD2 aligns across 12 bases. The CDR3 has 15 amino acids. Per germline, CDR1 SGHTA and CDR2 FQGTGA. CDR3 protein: CASSSGLAGLNEQLF. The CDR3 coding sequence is TGTGCCAGCAGCTCCGGACTAGCGGGACTCAATGAGCAGCTCTTC.

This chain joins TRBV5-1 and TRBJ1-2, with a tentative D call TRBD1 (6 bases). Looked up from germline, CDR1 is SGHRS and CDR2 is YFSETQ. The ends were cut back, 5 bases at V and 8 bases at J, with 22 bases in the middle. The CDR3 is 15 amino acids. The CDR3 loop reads CASREQGLLGDGYTF. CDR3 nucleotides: TGCGCCAGCAGAGAACAGGGTCTCCTTGGGGACGGCTACACCTTC.

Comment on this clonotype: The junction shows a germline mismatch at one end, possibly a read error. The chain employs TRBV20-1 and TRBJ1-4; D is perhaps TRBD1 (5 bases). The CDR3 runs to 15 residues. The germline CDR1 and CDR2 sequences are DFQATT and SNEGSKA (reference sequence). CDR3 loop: CSANEPRASNEKLFF. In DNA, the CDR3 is TGCAGCGCTAATGAACCCAGGGCGTCTAATGAAAAACTGTTTTTT.

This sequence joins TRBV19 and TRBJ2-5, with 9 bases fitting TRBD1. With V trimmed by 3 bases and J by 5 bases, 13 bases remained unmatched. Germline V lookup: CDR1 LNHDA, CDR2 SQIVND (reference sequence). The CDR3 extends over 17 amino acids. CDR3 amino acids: CASSILQQGQGMETQYF. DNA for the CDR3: TGTGCCAGTAGTATCCTTCAGCAAGGACAGGGGATGGAGACCCAGTACTTC.

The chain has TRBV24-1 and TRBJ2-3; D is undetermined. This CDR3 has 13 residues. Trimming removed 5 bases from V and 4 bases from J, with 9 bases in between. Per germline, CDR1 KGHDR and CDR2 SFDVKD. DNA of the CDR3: TGTGCCACCAGTGGCGCTAGGGCAGATACGCAGTATTTT. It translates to CATSGARADTQYF.

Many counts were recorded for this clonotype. In nucleotides, the CDR3 is TGTGCCAGCAGTTTCGGGACAGGGTTAAATGAGCAGTTCTTC. Protein: CASSFGTGLNEQFF. The rearrangement links TRBV12-3 or TRBV12-4 to TRBJ2-1, with 9 bases aligning to TRBD1. This CDR3 spans 14 amino acids. The ends lost 3 bases at V and 7 bases at J; junction bases unmatched: 4.